This entry lists 25 T cell receptor beta chains sequenced from one sample in a study of T cells in Graves' hyperthyroidism and ophthalmopathy. It was RNA transcripts that yielded the amplified TCR beta CDR3 regions. A set of HTBI primers served as the primers for a first-round RT-PCR of the TCR CDR3. TCRdb itself ran the multiplex PCR reads through MiXCR, one entry per CDR3 protein. The table includes fewer than 400,000 distinct CDR3 sequences, 15% to 19% detected once. The specimen sequenced was blood. The receptors come from a woman aged 18-30 years with Graves' hyperthyroidism that later progressed to Graves' ophthalmopathy.

This clonotype was counted only a few times. The chain combines TRBV12-3 or TRBV12-4 with TRBJ2-7, with D uncertain. This CDR3 has 13 residues. The V gene lost 8 bases and the J gene lost 1 base, with 12 bases spanning the gap. CDR3 nucleotide sequence: TGTGCCAGCTTAGGGCCGACTTCCTACGAGCAGTACTTC. This gives the protein CASLGPTSYEQYF.

In the case of this clonotype: Possible read error: a much larger clone is one base away. V gene TRBV12-3 or TRBV12-4 combines with J gene TRBJ2-7; TRBD2 aligns across 7 bases. The CDR3 consists of 13 residues. CDR3 sequence reads: CSSSPSGVGEQYF. Written as DNA, the CDR3 is TGTTCCAGCAGTCCGAGCGGGGTTGGGGAGCAGTACTTC.

As regards this clonotype: It may be a read error: a sequence one base away is much more abundant. J is TRBJ2-2 and V is TRBV5-1; 8 bases agree with TRBD1. Germline CDR1 SGHRS, CDR2 YFSETQ. CDR3 size: 15 residues. Trimming at V came to 2 bases and at J to 1 base, leaving 1 base not matched to a gene. In DNA form, the CDR3 reads TGCGCCAGCAGCTTTGGGACAGGGAACACCGGGGAGCTGTTTTTT. Residues: CASSFGTGNTGELFF.

This clonotype was detected many times. The chain carries TRBV28 and TRBJ2-1, with TRBD2 identical over 10 bases. The CDR3 has 15 amino acids. From germline, CDR1 is MDHEN and CDR2 SYDVKM. The V gene end was trimmed by 5 bases and the J gene end by 4 bases; junction bases not matched to a gene: 5. CDR3 DNA sequence: TGTGCCAGCAGTCCAGGACTAGCGGAGTACAATGAGCAGTTCTTC. Encoded protein: CASSPGLAEYNEQFF.

This rearrangement joins TRBV19 to TRBJ2-7, with D hard to call. The CDR3 runs 15 residues. Germline-derived CDR1 and CDR2 are LNHDA and SQIVND (reference sequence). Trimming shortened V by 6 bases and J by 2 bases, and 17 bases separated the two germline ends. In DNA form, the CDR3 reads TGTGCCAGTAGCGACCCCCTCTCACGCGCCTACGAGCAGTACTTC. Translation: CASSDPLSRAYEQYF. The full variable domain, with the rest looked up from reference TRBV19 and TRBJ2-7, is DGGITQSPKYLFRKEGQNVTLSCEQNLNHDAMYWYRQDPGQGLRLIYYSQIVNDFQKGDIAEGYSVSREKKESFPLTVTSAQKNPTAFYLCASSDPLSRAYEQYFGPGTRLTVT.

V is TRBV10-3 and J is TRBJ1-3; the D gene is possibly TRBD1 (5 bases). Germline CDR1 reads ENHRY; CDR2 reads SYGVKD. The CDR3 totals 13 residues. In DNA form, the CDR3 reads TGTGCTGGTTCAGGGAGCTCTGGAAACACCATATATTTT. Its translation: CAGSGSSGNTIYF.

This clonotype was found many times. CDR3 nucleotide sequence: TGTGCCACCAGCAGAGAGGGTGGGGGGGCCTACGAGCAGTACTTC. Its protein is CATSREGGGAYEQYF. This chain connects TRBV15 to TRBJ2-7; TRBD2 matches 7 bases. Germline V gene sequence: CDR1 LNHNV, CDR2 YYDKDF (reference sequence). J gave up 2 bases and V 0 bases, and 4 bases lay outside the gene matches. This CDR3 is built from 15 residues. Supplemented by reference TRBV15 and TRBJ2-7, the full variable domain reads DAMVIQNPRYQVTQFGKPVTLSCSQTLNHNVMYWYQQKSSQAPKLLFHYYDKDFNNEADTPDNFQSRRPNTSFCFLDIRSPGLGDTAMYLCATSREGGGAYEQYFGPGTRLTVT.

This clonotype occurred many times. This chain links TRBV28 with TRBJ2-7; 7 nucleotides align to TRBD2. The germline gives CDR1 MDHEN, CDR2 SYDVKM. With V trimmed by 8 bases and J by 4 bases, 2 bases remained unmatched. CDR3 size: 11 residues. The CDR3 sequence: CASLGGYEQYF. The CDR3 DNA reads as TGTGCCAGCCTGGGGGGGTACGAGCAGTACTTC.

This clonotype was seen at least ten times. The V and J genes are TRBV27 and TRBJ1-4; 8 nucleotides line up with TRBD1. CDR1 is MNHEY, CDR2 SMNVEV, per germline (reference sequence). V dropped 4 bases and J dropped 8; count of bases not matched to a gene: 9. The CDR3 spans 15 residues. The CDR3 here is CASSSAGQADEKLFF. CDR3 DNA: TGTGCCAGCAGTTCTGCGGGACAGGCGGACGAAAAACTGTTTTTT.

This clonotype was seen at least ten times. The rearrangement joins TRBV2 to TRBJ2-4; D perhaps matches TRBD1 (6 bases). V lost 6 bases, J lost 0 bases, and 9 bases lay in between. This CDR3 has 14 amino acids. Germline CDR1 SNHLY, CDR2 FYNNEI. CDR3 coding DNA: TGTGCCAGCAGAACAGGGCTAGCCAAAAACATTCAGTACTTC. Encoded protein: CASRTGLAKNIQYF.

The chain recombines TRBV19 with TRBJ1-1, with a possible D match to TRBD1 (5 bases). V dropped 3 bases and J dropped 4 bases, with 6 bases sitting between them. Germline V CDR1 and CDR2: LNHDA, SQIVND (reference sequence). The CDR3 contains 12 residues. The CDR3 loop reads CASSIGTTEAFF. The CDR3 DNA sequence: TGTGCCAGTAGTATCGGGACCACTGAAGCTTTCTTT.

This clonotype occurred many times. This chain uses TRBV30 with TRBJ2-7; 8 bases agree with TRBD2. Unmatched junction bases numbered 5, after V lost 5 bases and J lost 2 bases. Germline lookup yields CDR1 GTSNPN and CDR2 SVGIG (reference sequence). CDR3 length: 13 residues. The CDR3, as DNA: TGTGCCTGGTCGTCGGGGGGGACCTACGAGCAGTACTTC. Amino acids: CAWSSGGTYEQYF.

This clonotype was counted ten times or more. This chain links TRBV6-1 with TRBJ2-7; 16 nucleotides match TRBD2. CDR3 size: 18 residues. With V trimmed by 2 bases and J by 3 bases, 7 bases remained unmatched. CDR1 is MNHNS, CDR2 SASEGT, per germline. The CDR3 DNA is TGTGCCAGCAGTGAAACCGGGACTAGCGGGAGGGATCACTACGAGCAGTACTTC. It is translated as CASSETGTSGRDHYEQYF.

The chain couples TRBV5-1 to TRBJ1-2; D is unclear. CDR1 and CDR2 from the germline V gene are SGHRS and YFSETQ. The V end was cut by 4 bases, the J end by 2 bases, with 12 bases between. This CDR3 has 14 residues. The CDR3 region is CASSPTPGNYGYTF. The CDR3 coding sequence is TGCGCCAGCAGCCCCACCCCGGGAAACTATGGCTACACCTTC.

This clonotype was counted a few times. The chain combines TRBV6-2 or TRBV6-3 with TRBJ1-4, with D maybe TRBD1 (5 bases). CDR1 and CDR2 from the germline V gene are MNHEY and SVGEGT. The CDR3 loop spans 16 amino acids. Trimming removed 6 bases from V and 0 bases from J, with 14 bases in between. The CDR3 DNA sequence: TGTGCCAGCAGGGGCTCTGGGGCCGCAACTAATGAAAAACTGTTTTTT. The encoded protein is CASRGSGAATNEKLFF.

This clonotype was counted between two and nine times. This chain links TRBV4-3 with TRBJ2-7, with 10 bases that match TRBD2. Trimming removed 1 base from V and 4 bases from J; junction bases left unmatched: 13. Germline V CDR1 and CDR2: LGHNA, YSLEER. There are 18 residues in the CDR3. CDR3 region: CASSQAGTSVSILYEQYF. The CDR3 nucleotides read TGCGCCAGCAGCCAAGCCGGGACTAGCGTATCCATCCTTTACGAGCAGTACTTC.

The chain uses TRBV20-1 and TRBJ2-3, with no clear D. Deletions cut 6 bases from V and 4 bases from J, with 20 bases between. This CDR3 spans 15 amino acids. Germline V gene sequence: CDR1 DFQATT, CDR2 SNEGSKA (reference sequence). As DNA, the CDR3 is TGCAGTGCCCCTTTTCATCCTCTTGGGGCAGATACGCAGTATTTT. Translating gives CSAPFHPLGADTQYF.

This clonotype was counted many times. The genes are TRBV29-1 and TRBJ2-3; the match to TRBD2 covers 8 bases. The germline CDR1 and CDR2 sequences are SQVTM and ANQGSEA. Germline trimming cut 7 bases from V and 5 bases from J; bases unmatched to any gene: 5. CDR3 length: 12 amino acids. In DNA form, the CDR3 reads TGCAGCGGGGGACTAGTTCGAGATACGCAGTATTTT. This sequence encodes CSGGLVRDTQYF.

This clonotype was observed at least ten times. This chain links TRBV25-1 with TRBJ1-4; 10 bases line up with TRBD1. This CDR3 has 17 residues. The V and J ends lost 5 bases and 0 bases, in that order; junction bases with no gene match: 6. In germline, CDR1 is MGHDK, CDR2 SYGVNS. CDR3 DNA: TGTGCCAGCAGTCCCCGGACAGGGGGGGCAACTAATGAAAAACTGTTTTTT. Residues: CASSPRTGGATNEKLFF.

This clonotype was counted at least ten times. The chain joins TRBV12-3 or TRBV12-4 to TRBJ1-4; 7 nucleotides match TRBD1. There are 16 residues in the CDR3. J gave up 4 bases and V 5 bases, and 10 bases lay outside the gene matches. CDR3: CASSPKGQYRNEKLFF. The CDR3 coding sequence is TGTGCCAGCAGTCCGAAGGGACAGTACCGTAATGAAAAACTGTTTTTT.

This clonotype was detected many times. V is TRBV7-8 and J is TRBJ2-2, with TRBD1 matching 8 bases. CDR1 and CDR2 (germline): SGHVS, FQNEAQ. V lost 1 base and J lost 2; bases outside the gene matches: 6. The CDR3 sequence is 17 residues long. CDR3 in amino acids: CASSLDQGAPNTGELFF. CDR3 in DNA: TGTGCCAGCAGCTTAGATCAGGGGGCGCCAAACACCGGGGAGCTGTTTTTT.

This clonotype was observed at least ten times. The chain's CDR3 is CASSGGSNQPQHF. In DNA, the CDR3 is TGTGCCAGCTCAGGCGGTAGCAATCAGCCCCAGCATTTT. The genes are TRBV18 and TRBJ1-5; D is undetermined. Germline CDR1 reads KGHSH; CDR2 reads LQKENI. V lost 5 bases to trimming and J lost 0 bases, with 5 bases between them. The CDR3 totals 13 residues.

The chain combines TRBV4-2 with TRBJ2-7; D unresolved. The CDR3 contains 15 residues. Trimming stripped 0 bases from V and 3 bases from J, with 12 bases between. Per germline, CDR1 LGHNA and CDR2 YNFKEQ. As DNA, the CDR3 is TGTGCCAGCAGCCAAGAGGGTTCGGGTGTCTACGAGCAGTACTTC. It specifies CASSQEGSGVYEQYF.

The V and J genes are TRBV6-1 and TRBJ2-5; 8 nucleotides line up with TRBD1. The CDR3 extends over 14 amino acids. Germline values: CDR1 MNHNS, CDR2 SASEGT. The V gene end was trimmed by 5 bases and the J gene end by 5 bases; junction bases not matched to a gene: 7. The CDR3 DNA reads TGTGCCAGCAGTTATACAGGGGGGCACGAGACCCAGTACTTC. Translated, it gives CASSYTGGHETQYF.

This clonotype was recorded a few times. The V gene is TRBV9, the J gene TRBJ2-5; perhaps TRBD2 as D (5 bases). CDR3 length equals 13 residues. Germline CDR1 reads SGDLS; CDR2 reads YYNGEE. With 3 bases removed from V and 12 bases from J, the gap between germline ends came to 18 bases. In nucleotides, the CDR3 is TGTGCCAGCAGCGCCTCAACCGATACCGGGAAGTACTTC. Amino acid sequence: CASSASTDTGKYF.